This T cell receptor beta chain was captured by sequencing in a study of blood T cell repertoires in COVID-19 (dated by TCRdb to the early 2020s). For context, the study as a whole: The collaborator samples originated in the United States, Italy and Spain and spanned the acute and convalescent phases of COVID-19. HLA class I and class II types, where available, came from metadata supplied by the sample provider rather than from assay-based typing. Samples were obtained from the ongoing ImmuneRACE study (first 160 participants) and from over a thousand subjects provided by 6 global collaborators. The sample metadata nearly always contained a de-identified subject ID, COVID-19 status, age in years and sex. The repertoires were released in a freely available public database intended as a resource for research on the immune response to SARS-CoV-2. The prospective study material was composed of cDNA or gDNA derived from T cells, B-cell-depleted T cells, or PBMCs. Deeply sampled blood TCRbeta repertoires from subjects exposed to, actively infected with, or recovered from COVID-19 were included in the dataset.

Collaborating institutions collected whole blood in K2EDTA tubes following their own protocols. For TCRbeta analysis, collaborators shipped samples as frozen whole blood, isolated PBMCs, or DNA extracted from either of those sample types. Study-wide findings and limitations: How much clinical and demographic metadata was included differed by source and by participant, and the metadata was provided uncurated.

The CDR3 sequence holds 16 residues, the cysteine and phenylalanine included. Of the read, only the CDR3 DNA is kept; its 48 bases are in frame from base 1. Trimming takes 3 bases off V and 4 bases off J; junction bases not matched to a gene: 11. According to the germline V gene (reference sequence), CDR1 reads DFQATT and CDR2 reads SNEGSKA. TCRbeta CDR3 regions were amplified from genomic DNA by means of the immunoSEQ Assay, a bias-controlled multiplex PCR. The paper's data handling went like this. The number of nucleated cells in each sample was estimated from the amplification of reference gene primers within the assay. Sequence reads were collapsed and filtered to measure the absolute abundance of every unique TCRbeta CDR3 rearrangement. For each sample, productive Simpson clonality was calculated by taking the square root of Simpson's diversity index across productive rearrangements. Imported from immuneACCESS, the table was reduced by TCRdb to in-frame sequences with V and J called. These copies leave out some clones; in studies compared against another copy, an unresolved V gene accounts for under half, and the cause of the remainder is not known. V and J calls and clone size are as listed in that table; D and trimming were resolved from the DNA. This sample holds around 100,000 clones; over 75% were observed only once. Roughly 6.2% of the sample comes from the top ten.

With respect to this clone: No cognate antigen has been identified for it. One base away there is no much larger clone; base qualities are not given.

This TCR came from a human donor in a cohort sampled during active COVID-19. The V and J segments used are TRBV20-1 and TRBJ1-5, with 8 central nucleotides matching TRBD1. The specimen sequenced was peripheral blood. The CDR3 in this case is CSASPTDRGGNQPQHF. The DNA is TGCAGTGCTAGTCCCACAGACAGGGGAGGGAATCAGCCCCAGCATTTT.